Below are 18 T cell receptor beta chains sequenced from a single sample in a study of control samples from healthy donors and cancer patients. Clones were read by immunoSEQ multiplex PCR, and TCRdb kept only the in-frame ones, dropping some. This sample has about 120,000 clones; roughly 84% occur once, and the top ten carry around 9%. The sequenced sample was blood. These receptor sequences come from a man aged 40-50 years in good health.

This chain uses TRBV20-1 with TRBJ1-1, with D maybe TRBD1 (6 bases). This CDR3 is built from 13 residues. Trimming took 3 bases from V and 4 from J, leaving 12 bases between them. CDR1 DFQATT and CDR2 SNEGSKA come from the germline V gene (reference sequence). The CDR3 is CSASGGLGTEAFF. The CDR3 coding sequence is TGCAGTGCTAGTGGGGGGCTTGGCACTGAAGCTTTCTTT.

The V gene is TRBV3-1 (or the pseudogene TRBV3-2), the J gene TRBJ1-2; the D gene is possibly TRBD1 (5 bases). From germline, CDR1 is LGHDT and CDR2 YNNKEL (reference sequence). This CDR3 has 15 residues. Trimming removed 4 bases at V and 1 base at J, with 13 bases between. The CDR3 region is CASSRWDVNNYGYTF. CDR3 DNA sequence: TGTGCCAGCAGCCGTTGGGACGTAAATAACTATGGCTACACCTTC.

In DNA, the CDR3 is TGTGCCAGCAGTTACGATCGGGGGCGTATTACTGAAGCTTTCTTT. Residues: CASSYDRGRITEAFF. This chain joins TRBV6-2 or TRBV6-3 and TRBJ1-1; weak D call: TRBD1 (6 bases). V was clipped by 2 bases and J by 5 bases, with 15 bases between them. The CDR3 covers 15 residues. Germline CDR1 and CDR2: MNHEY and SVGEGT.

The gene calls are TRBV7-2 and TRBJ1-5; D gene uncertain. CDR3 length: 15 amino acids. The germline V gene encodes CDR1 SGHTA and CDR2 FQGNSA. V shed 6 bases and J shed 2 bases, with 14 bases lying between them. This CDR3 reads CASSSRRDGNQPQHF. The CDR3 nucleotides read TGTGCCAGCAGTTCACGGCGGGATGGCAATCAGCCCCAGCATTTT.

The genes are TRBV19 and TRBJ1-1; a weak D match, TRBD1 (6 bases). The CDR3 contains 14 residues. The germline gives CDR1 LNHDA, CDR2 SQIVND (reference sequence). The germline V and J ends were trimmed by 6 bases and 6 bases, with 17 bases remaining between them. The CDR3 here is CASSPWGGPAEAFF. The CDR3 DNA sequence: TGTGCCAGTAGCCCCTGGGGGGGGCCGGCTGAAGCTTTCTTT.

V usage is TRBV7-3 and J usage is TRBJ1-1; TRBD1 matches at 9 bases. Losses at the gene ends were 0 bases for V and 7 bases for J; bases not matched to a gene: 6. The germline CDR1 and CDR2 sequences are SGHTA and FQGTGA. This CDR3 region has 15 residues. Here the CDR3 reads CASSLTSGQGNEAFF. The DNA of the CDR3 is TGTGCCAGCAGCTTAACGTCGGGACAGGGTAATGAAGCTTTCTTT.

The rearrangement links TRBV27 to TRBJ1-1; D may be TRBD1 (5 bases). The V end was cut by 7 bases, the J end by 4 bases, with 13 bases between. Germline values: CDR1 MNHEY, CDR2 SMNVEV (reference sequence). The CDR3 has 13 residues. CDR3 in amino acids: CASNRGGGTEAFF. For the CDR3, the DNA is TGTGCCAGCAACCGGGGGGGTGGCACTGAAGCTTTCTTT.

This clone was counted a single time. This chain connects TRBV18 to TRBJ1-1; perhaps TRBD1 as D (6 bases). CDR1 KGHSH and CDR2 LQKENI come from the germline V gene. The CDR3 spans 13 residues. The germline V and J ends were trimmed by 4 bases and 1 base, with 7 bases remaining between them. Written as DNA, the CDR3 is TGTGCCAGCTCACAGGGGGAGAACACTGAAGCTTTCTTT. This sequence encodes CASSQGENTEAFF.

This clone is categorized as medium-sized (0.01 to 0.1%). The sample carries other DNA sequences with the same CDR3. The chain links TRBV5-8 to TRBJ1-3; 8 nucleotides match TRBD1. From germline, CDR1 is SGHTS and CDR2 YDEGEE. Trimming at V came to 3 bases and at J to 2 bases, leaving 4 bases not matched to a gene. The CDR3 loop spans 15 amino acids. This CDR3 is CASSSDRVPGNTIYF. In nucleotides, the CDR3 is TGTGCCAGCAGCTCGGACAGGGTCCCTGGAAACACCATATATTTT.

The chain has TRBV11-3 and TRBJ1-2; the D is unclear. The CDR3 totals 14 residues. Trimming shortened V by 1 base and J by 4 bases, and 10 bases separated the two germline ends. Germline-derived CDR1 and CDR2 are SGHNT and YENEEA. DNA for the CDR3: TGTGCCAGCAGCTTAGCTCCGGGAGGCTATGGCTACACCTTC. The encoded protein is CASSLAPGGYGYTF.

J is TRBJ2-1 and V is TRBV10-1; 9 nucleotides agree with TRBD1. J gave up 6 bases and V 4 bases, and 7 bases lay outside the gene matches. The CDR3 runs 15 residues. Germline V gives CDR1 WNHNN, CDR2 SYGVQD (reference sequence). This CDR3 reads CASSGSGTGINEQFF. CDR3 bases: TGCGCCAGCAGTGGATCCGGGACAGGGATCAATGAGCAGTTCTTC.

This chain connects TRBV21-1 to TRBJ2-2; the table calls TRBD2, which could not be checked here. TRBV21-1 is deemed a pseudogene. The CDR3 spans 15 residues. The DNA for the CDR3 is TGTGCCAGCACCACGGGACTAGCGGGGGCCGGGGAGCTGTTTTTT. It yields the protein CASTTGLAGAGELFF.

The genes are TRBV29-1 and TRBJ1-4, with no clear D. Germline CDR1 reads SQVTM; CDR2 reads ANQGSEA. The germline V and J ends were trimmed by 4 bases and 8 bases, with 5 bases remaining between them. CDR3 length equals 10 residues. The CDR3: CSVGGEKLFF. The DNA for the CDR3 is TGCAGCGTTGGTGGGGAAAAACTGTTTTTT.

A remark on this clone: The same CDR3 also results from other DNA sequences found in this sample. The chain has TRBV5-1 and TRBJ2-7; 9 bases align to TRBD1. Germline CDR1 and CDR2: SGHRS and YFSETQ. The J segment lost 1 base and the V segment lost 0 bases, leaving 5 bases of the junction unmatched. The CDR3 length is 16 residues. The CDR3: CASSLEGTGLSYEQYF. The CDR3 nucleotides read TGCGCCAGCAGCTTGGAAGGGACAGGGCTTTCCTACGAGCAGTACTTC.

The chain links TRBV7-3 to TRBJ1-1; 7 nucleotides align to TRBD1. J gave up 5 bases and V 6 bases, and 15 bases lay outside the gene matches. Germline loops: CDR1 SGHTA, CDR2 FQGTGA. This CDR3 is built from 16 residues. The CDR3 coding sequence is TGTGCCAGCAGTTCAGCAGGGGGGCGCGTAAATACTGAAGCTTTCTTT. Protein: CASSSAGGRVNTEAFF. Variable domain in full (rest from reference TRBV7-3 and TRBJ1-1): GAGVSQTPSNKVTEKGKYVELRCDPISGHTALYWYRQSLGQGPEFLIYFQGTGAADDSGLPNDRFFAVRPEGSVSTLKIQRTERGDSAVYLCASSSAGGRVNTEAFFGQGTRLTVV.

The CDR3 nucleotides read TGTGCCAGCAGCCCAGGGTACAGAGAGGTCCAAGAGACCCAGTACTTC. This encodes CASSPGYREVQETQYF. The chain carries TRBV5-8 and TRBJ2-5; possibly TRBD1 for D (5 bases). The CDR3 is made up of 16 amino acids. Germline values: CDR1 SGHTS, CDR2 YDEGEE. With 4 bases removed from V and 1 base from J, the gap between germline ends came to 17 bases. The complete variable domain, with remaining parts taken from reference TRBV5-8 and TRBJ2-5, reads EAGVTQSPTHLIKTRGQQATLRCSPISGHTSVYWYQQALGLGLQFLLWYDEGEERNRGNFPPRFSGRQFPNYSSELNVNALELEDSALYLCASSPGYREVQETQYFGPGTRLLVL.

V is TRBV11-2 and J is TRBJ2-7; D is possibly TRBD1 (5 bases). V lost 1 base and J 6 bases, leaving 7 bases between the germline ends. This CDR3 has 12 residues. Germline lookup yields CDR1 SGHAT and CDR2 FQNNGV. In nucleotides, the CDR3 is TGTGCCAGCAGCTTAGGGGGCTCCGAGCAGTACTTC. It yields the protein CASSLGGSEQYF.

The gene calls are TRBV15 and TRBJ2-2; D may match TRBD1 or TRBD2 (5 bases each). The length of the CDR3 is 16 residues. Trimming shortened V by 0 bases and J by 8 bases, and 16 bases separated the two germline ends. Germline V gives CDR1 LNHNV, CDR2 YYDKDF (reference sequence). CDR3 in DNA: TGTGCCACCAGCAGAGAACGGGGCAACCCGAGTGGGGAGCTGTTTTTT. Protein: CATSRERGNPSGELFF.